Presented here are 30 T cell receptor beta chains from one specimen sequenced in a study of response to subunit inactivated influenza vaccine. Via MiXCR, TCRdb re-called the RT-PCR reads, giving one row per CDR3 protein. The top ten clones hold about 9.4% of a sample with around 750,000 distinct CDR3 sequences, approximately 21% of them seen once. The source was PBMCs from blood, collected approximately 5 days after vaccination. These receptor sequences come from a man over 45 who received an inactivated influenza vaccine.

This clonotype was counted between two and nine times. This CDR3 reads CSAPGRGTNEQYF. Here the CDR3 DNA reads TGCAGTGCGCCCGGTAGGGGCACGAACGAGCAGTACTTC. The rearrangement joins TRBV20-1 to TRBJ2-7; D may be TRBD1 (5 bases). With 6 bases removed from V and 5 bases from J, the gap between germline ends came to 17 bases. Germline V CDR1 and CDR2: DFQATT, SNEGSKA (reference sequence). The CDR3 runs 13 residues.

This clonotype has ten or more counts. The chain employs TRBV28 and TRBJ2-7; D remains unclear. The germline V gene has CDR1 MDHEN and CDR2 SYDVKM. The CDR3 runs 15 residues. Trimming removed 5 bases at V and 0 bases at J, with 14 bases between. CDR3 DNA sequence: TGTGCCAGCAGTGAAATTCCCAGGAGCTCCTACGAGCAGTACTTC. Translating it yields CASSEIPRSSYEQYF.

This clonotype was counted once. This CDR3 is CASSRLGQGGDGYTF. The CDR3 nucleotides are TGCGCCAGCAGCCGCCTGGGACAGGGGGGGGATGGCTACACCTTC. V is TRBV4-3 and J is TRBJ1-2; 11 nucleotides line up with TRBD1. The trim removed 4 bases at V and 6 bases at J, leaving 7 bases unmatched. Germline CDR1 LGHNA, CDR2 YSLEER. The CDR3 is 15 amino acids.

The rearrangement links TRBV6-1 to TRBJ2-1, with 7 bases lining up with TRBD1. The V gene end was trimmed by 10 bases and the J gene end by 5 bases; junction bases not matched to a gene: 17. Germline CDR1 and CDR2: MNHNS and SASEGT. The CDR3 is 16 residues long. As DNA, the CDR3 is TGTGCCATCTCCCCCGCCCGGGGACAGAAACACAATGAGCAGTTCTTC. Residues: CAISPARGQKHNEQFF.

This clonotype was detected a few times. V gene TRBV30 combines with J gene TRBJ1-4; the match to TRBD1 covers 7 bases. Germline V gene data show CDR1 as GTSNPN and CDR2 as SVGIG (reference sequence). The CDR3 sequence is 15 residues long. Trimming removed 3 bases from V and 5 bases from J; junction bases left unmatched: 9. The DNA for the CDR3 is TGTGCCTGGAGCGGGTGGACAGGAGGAAATGAAAAACTGTTTTTT. Protein product: CAWSGWTGGNEKLFF.

This clonotype was seen only a few times. This chain connects TRBV5-1 to TRBJ2-1; TRBD2 matches 12 bases. From germline, CDR1 is SGHRS and CDR2 YFSETQ. V was pared by 6 bases and J by 7 bases, with 8 bases of the junction left unmatched. The CDR3 length is 15 residues. The CDR3 sequence is CASNPSGGVLNEQFF. Here the CDR3 DNA reads TGCGCCAGCAACCCTAGCGGGGGGGTTTTAAATGAGCAGTTCTTC.

V usage is TRBV6-1 and J usage is TRBJ2-1; 16 bases are a match to TRBD2. Trimming cost V 7 bases and J 6 bases; bases outside gene matches: 12. This CDR3 has 18 residues. From germline, CDR1 is MNHNS and CDR2 SASEGT. Written as DNA, the CDR3 is TGTGCCAGCACTGGGACTAGCGGGAGGGCTTGGGGTGGCAATGAGCAGTTCTTC. This encodes CASTGTSGRAWGGNEQFF.

This clonotype was seen more than once but under ten times. The chain has TRBV7-8 and TRBJ2-5; D is tentatively TRBD1 or TRBD2 (5 bases each). Trimming removed 5 bases at V and 3 bases at J, with 19 bases between. The length of the CDR3 is 16 residues. Germline V gene sequence: CDR1 SGHVS, CDR2 FQNEAQ. CDR3 nucleotides: TGTGCCAGCAGCCGACTACATCTGGGGCTCAAAGAGACCCAGTACTTC. Its protein is CASSRLHLGLKETQYF.

The rearrangement uses TRBV7-2 and TRBJ2-7; D is unclear. The CDR3 extends over 14 amino acids. V lost 6 bases and J 5 bases, leaving 17 bases between the germline ends. Germline assignment: CDR1 SGHTA and CDR2 FQGNSA. The CDR3 loop reads CASSPDAQTHEQYF. CDR3 coding DNA: TGTGCCAGCAGTCCGGACGCCCAAACCCACGAGCAGTACTTC. The full variable domain, rest sourced from reference TRBV7-2 and TRBJ2-7, is GAGVSQSPSNKVTEKGKDVELRCDPISGHTALYWYRQSLGQGLEFLIYFQGNSAPDKSGLPSDRFSAERTGGSVSTLTIQRTQQEDSAVYLCASSPDAQTHEQYFGPGTRLTVT.

The rearrangement joins TRBV24-1 to TRBJ2-5, with 7 bases matching TRBD2. Looked up from germline, CDR1 is KGHDR and CDR2 is SFDVKD. This CDR3 region has 12 residues. V lost 9 bases to trimming and J lost 3 bases; unmatched junction nucleotides: 3. The CDR3 here is CATSSGKETQYF. CDR3 DNA: TGTGCCACCTCTAGCGGCAAAGAGACCCAGTACTTC.

The V and J genes are TRBV27 and TRBJ2-3, with 10 bases matching TRBD1. Germline loops: CDR1 MNHEY, CDR2 SMNVEV (reference sequence). Trimming at V came to 11 bases and at J to 3 bases, leaving 8 bases not matched to a gene. The CDR3 covers 14 residues. The CDR3 reads CASRDRGGTDTQYF. Here the CDR3 DNA reads TGTGCCTCCCGGGACAGGGGTGGGACAGATACGCAGTATTTT.

This clonotype occurred a few times. This chain uses TRBV6-5 with TRBJ2-3; TRBD1 might be the D (5 bases). Germline CDR1 and CDR2: MNHEY and SVGAGI. The length of the CDR3 is 17 residues. V was shortened by 0 bases and J by 4 bases, with 17 bases between the two germline ends. DNA of the CDR3: TGTGCCAGCAGTTACTCGGGGCCTAGATTCTGGGCAGATACGCAGTATTTT. Translated, it gives CASSYSGPRFWADTQYF.

This clonotype was seen at least ten times. The gene calls are TRBV12-3 or TRBV12-4 and TRBJ2-1; 9 bases are a match to TRBD2. Unmatched junction bases numbered 10, after V lost 4 bases and J lost 0 bases. The CDR3 consists of 18 residues. CDR3 sequence reads: CASSSPGLAGHSYNEQFF. The CDR3, as DNA: TGTGCCAGCAGTTCCCCGGGGCTAGCGGGGCACTCCTACAATGAGCAGTTCTTC.

This clonotype showed up just a few times. At one end the junction does not follow the germline gene, possibly because of a read error. The V call is TRBV7-2, the J call TRBJ2-1; TRBD2 aligns across 12 bases. This CDR3 has 16 amino acids. Germline lookup yields CDR1 SGHTA and CDR2 FQGNSA. The CDR3 DNA reads TGTGCCAGCAGGTTAGGAGGGACTAGCGGGTCCAATGAGCAGTTCTTC. Translated: CASRLGGTSGSNEQFF.

This clonotype showed up just a few times. The J gene is TRBJ2-2, the V gene TRBV7-2, with D unresolved. V lost 5 bases and J lost 5, with 18 bases in between. Germline values: CDR1 SGHTA, CDR2 FQGNSA. The CDR3 totals 16 residues. The CDR3 region is CASSPQTGWGTGELFF. CDR3 bases: TGTGCCAGCAGCCCTCAGACGGGTTGGGGTACCGGGGAGCTGTTTTTT.

This clonotype was observed at least ten times. The J gene is TRBJ1-5, the V gene TRBV5-1, with D unclear. Trimming took 2 bases from V and 1 from J, leaving 10 bases between them. Germline V gene lookup returns CDR1 SGHRS and CDR2 YFSETQ. There are 15 residues in the CDR3. CDR3 region: CASSFGPGSNQPQHF. As DNA, the CDR3 is TGCGCCAGCAGCTTCGGGCCTGGGAGCAATCAGCCCCAGCATTTT. The variable domain in full, completed from reference TRBV5-1 and TRBJ1-5, reads KAGVTQTPRYLIKTRGQQVTLSCSPISGHRSVSWYQQTPGQGLQFLFEYFSETQRNKGNFPGRFSGRQFSNSRSEMNVSTLELGDSALYLCASSFGPGSNQPQHFGDGTRLSIL.

The rearrangement links TRBV7-2 to TRBJ1-2; D might be TRBD1 (6 bases). Trimming removed 1 base at V and 3 bases at J, with 12 bases between. CDR3 length: 15 amino acids. CDR1 is SGHTA and CDR2 is FQGNSA in the germline V gene. The CDR3 reads CASSLVYAGDYGYTF. CDR3 in DNA: TGTGCCAGCAGCTTAGTATACGCAGGGGACTATGGCTACACCTTC.

This rearrangement joins TRBV29-1 to TRBJ2-1, with D maybe TRBD1 (6 bases). The CDR3 is made up of 14 amino acids. V was pared by 8 bases and J by 0 bases, with 14 bases between. Looked up from germline, CDR1 is SQVTM and CDR2 is ANQGSEA. CDR3 coding DNA: TGCAGCACCCAGGGGCGGACCTCCTACAATGAGCAGTTCTTC. Protein product: CSTQGRTSYNEQFF.

The gene calls are TRBV9 and TRBJ2-3, with 11 nucleotides matching TRBD2. J was trimmed by 3 bases and V by 3 bases; bases with no gene match: 3. This CDR3 contains 15 residues. Germline assignment: CDR1 SGDLS and CDR2 YYNGEE. The CDR3 spells CASSATSGETDTQYF. CDR3 bases: TGTGCCAGCAGCGCGACTAGCGGGGAAACAGATACGCAGTATTTT.

This clonotype has at least ten counts. This chain uses TRBV7-9 with TRBJ2-7, with D perhaps matching TRBD2 (6 bases). Germline values: CDR1 SEHNR, CDR2 FQNEAQ (reference sequence). The V and J ends lost 5 bases and 6 bases respectively, with 8 bases between them. The CDR3 loop spans 11 amino acids. DNA of the CDR3: TGTGCCAGCAGCCAGGAGGGCGAGCAGTACTTC. Translating gives CASSQEGEQYF.

This clonotype was observed a few times. The chain joins TRBV20-1 to TRBJ2-1; 7 nucleotides match TRBD2. In germline, CDR1 is DFQATT, CDR2 SNEGSKA (reference sequence). There are 16 residues in the CDR3. Trimming cost V 1 base and J 0 bases; bases outside gene matches: 6. The CDR3 reads CSARGEGPSSYNEQFF. CDR3 nucleotide sequence: TGCAGTGCTAGAGGGGAGGGACCAAGCTCCTACAATGAGCAGTTCTTC.

This clonotype was seen only a few times. The chain carries TRBV5-1 and TRBJ2-1; 15 bases are a match to TRBD2. V trimming: 4 bases; J trimming: 1 base; junction bases outside the gene matches: 6. CDR3 length equals 18 residues. Germline CDR1 reads SGHRS; CDR2 reads YFSETQ. The CDR3 DNA is TGCGCCAGCAGCACGAGGACTAGCGGGGGGGAATCCTACAATGAGCAGTTCTTC. Translation gives CASSTRTSGGESYNEQFF.

Here the CDR3 DNA reads TGTGCCAGCAGTTACTCTGGTCGAGCGGGAGCTTACGAGCAGTACTTC. It codes for CASSYSGRAGAYEQYF. The chain is built from TRBV6-5 and TRBJ2-7, with 8 bases lining up with TRBD2. Unmatched junction bases numbered 8, after V lost 0 bases and J lost 4 bases. This CDR3 region has 16 residues. Germline V gene lookup returns CDR1 MNHEY and CDR2 SVGAGI.

This chain uses TRBV7-2 with TRBJ2-7; D remains ambiguous. There are 13 residues in the CDR3. Per germline, CDR1 SGHTA and CDR2 FQGNSA. Trimming left V 1 base short and J 4 bases short, with 8 bases between. CDR3 residues: CASSLEVGYEQYF. The CDR3 DNA reads TGTGCCAGCAGCTTAGAGGTCGGTTACGAGCAGTACTTC.

This clonotype showed up many times. The chain couples TRBV12-3 or TRBV12-4 to TRBJ2-1; D might be TRBD2 (7 bases). V was clipped by 6 bases and J by 4 bases, with 16 bases between them. The length of the CDR3 is 15 residues. The CDR3 loop reads CASRGASGSYNEQFF. Here the CDR3 DNA reads TGTGCCAGCAGGGGGGCTAGCGGTTCGTACAATGAGCAGTTCTTC.

This clonotype has just a few counts. The rearrangement uses TRBV18 and TRBJ2-1; 9 bases line up with TRBD1. The CDR3 covers 16 residues. Per germline, CDR1 KGHSH and CDR2 LQKENI. Unmatched junction bases numbered 8, after V lost 5 bases and J lost 3 bases. The CDR3 loop reads CASSRGTGTLYNEQFF. The CDR3 DNA sequence: TGTGCCAGCTCAAGAGGGACAGGGACTCTCTACAATGAGCAGTTCTTC.

The genes are TRBV10-3 and TRBJ2-3; 9 bases align to TRBD2. The CDR3 sequence is 15 residues long. Germline-derived CDR1 and CDR2 are ENHRY and SYGVKD. The V and J ends lost 4 bases and 0 bases, in that order; junction bases with no gene match: 2. The CDR3 nucleotides are TGTGCCATCAGTGCTAGCGGGGACAGCACAGATACGCAGTATTTT. This codes for CAISASGDSTDTQYF.

The chain couples TRBV20-1 to TRBJ1-1; 11 bases line up with TRBD1. CDR3 size: 13 residues. The V gene end was trimmed by 6 bases and the J gene end by 11 bases; junction bases not matched to a gene: 11. Looked up from germline, CDR1 is DFQATT and CDR2 is SNEGSKA (reference sequence). Here the CDR3 reads CSALMQDRGPAFF. CDR3 in DNA: TGCAGTGCCCTCATGCAGGACAGGGGGCCCGCTTTCTTT.

This clonotype was counted a few times. This chain links TRBV15 with TRBJ2-7; D ambiguous. Per germline, CDR1 LNHNV and CDR2 YYDKDF (reference sequence). With 3 bases removed from V and 0 bases from J, the gap between germline ends came to 6 bases. This CDR3 is built from 13 residues. CDR3 loop: CATSSDDSYEQYF. Here the CDR3 DNA reads TGTGCCACCAGCAGTGACGACTCCTACGAGCAGTACTTC.

This clonotype was detected a few times. The chain links TRBV20-1 to TRBJ1-5, with 12 bases that match TRBD1. Trimming removed 5 bases from V and 4 bases from J; junction bases left unmatched: 6. In germline, CDR1 is DFQATT, CDR2 SNEGSKA (reference sequence). The CDR3 runs 15 residues. In DNA, the CDR3 is TGCAGTGCTGGGGACAGGGGGCTTCCTAATCAGCCCCAGCATTTT. This codes for CSAGDRGLPNQPQHF.